This section outlines one TCR beta chain sequence together with its context. Per the original methods: Reference gene primer amplification gave estimated nucleated cell counts. Profiling relied on immunoSEQ multiplex PCR, and the TCRdb table lists in-frame clones only, not all of them. That table is the source of V, J and clone size, and D and trimming were worked out from the DNA. In the table there are about 21,000 clones, 87% of which are singletons. This entry comes from a study of blood T cell repertoires in COVID-19. CDR1 is MGHDK, CDR2 SYGVNS, per germline. V lost 5 bases and J lost 2; bases outside the gene matches: 9. The length of the CDR3 is 16 residues.

Material for sequencing was peripheral blood. This chain uses TRBV25-1 with TRBJ2-3; 8 bases match TRBD1. This TCR was sampled from a human donor with active COVID-19. The donor label of this sample is uncertain. The CDR3: CASSNLGTGTTDTQYF. In DNA, the CDR3 is TGTGCCAGCAGTAACCTCGGGACAGGAACCACAGATACGCAGTATTTT.